The 23 T cell receptor beta chains given below trace back to one sample, sequenced in a study of control samples from healthy donors and cancer patients. The data were produced by immunoSEQ multiplex PCR, yet TCRdb's version contains in-frame clones alone and is incomplete. The sample shows some 140,000 clones, around 94% of them seen only once. Sequenced: PBMCs. These receptors all stem from a man in his sixties with colorectal cancer.

The genes are TRBV5-1 and TRBJ1-2; D might be TRBD1 (6 bases). The CDR3 is 16 amino acids. The germline V gene encodes CDR1 SGHRS and CDR2 YFSETQ. The V gene lost 6 bases and the J gene lost 8 bases, with 26 bases spanning the gap. The CDR3 sequence: CASTRRQGQLSGGYTF. The CDR3 coding sequence is TGCGCCAGCACCCGGCGGCAGGGGCAATTATCGGGGGGCTACACCTTC. The full variable domain, its missing parts supplied by reference TRBV5-1 and TRBJ1-2, is KAGVTQTPRYLIKTRGQQVTLSCSPISGHRSVSWYQQTPGQGLQFLFEYFSETQRNKGNFPGRFSGRQFSNSRSEMNVSTLELGDSALYLCASTRRQGQLSGGYTFGSGTRLTVV.

The V call is TRBV7-2, the J call TRBJ2-3; D remains ambiguous. With 5 bases removed from V and 9 bases from J, the gap between germline ends came to 15 bases. Germline CDR1 reads SGHTA; CDR2 reads FQGNSA. CDR3 length equals 13 residues. The CDR3 DNA reads as TGTGCCAGCAGCGCCCAAAGTGATGGGACGCAGTATTTT. Protein: CASSAQSDGTQYF.

The rearrangement joins TRBV19 to TRBJ1-1; D remains unclear. The V and J ends lost 2 bases and 1 base respectively, with 8 bases between them. The V gene's germline CDR1 is LNHDA and CDR2 SQIVND (reference sequence). The CDR3 is 14 amino acids. The CDR3 protein is CASSIPRSNTEAFF. The CDR3 nucleotides are TGTGCCAGTAGTATACCAAGGTCGAACACTGAAGCTTTCTTT.

The chain uses TRBV11-2 and TRBJ1-2; D remains unclear. CDR1 is SGHAT, CDR2 FQNNGV, per germline. Trimming shortened V by 1 base and J by 8 bases, and 14 bases separated the two germline ends. The CDR3 runs to 14 residues. The CDR3 is CASSLVPSGRGYTF. Written as DNA, the CDR3 is TGTGCCAGCAGCTTAGTTCCCTCCGGGAGGGGCTACACCTTC.

The V gene is TRBV27, the J gene TRBJ1-6; the D gene is possibly TRBD1 (6 bases). In germline, CDR1 is MNHEY, CDR2 SMNVEV (reference sequence). The CDR3 sequence is 17 residues long. V was cut by 4 bases and J by 7 bases, with 20 bases left in between. For the CDR3, the DNA is TGTGCCAGCAGTTCCATGGTATCCCGGGACACCAATTCACCCCTCCACTTT. Translation: CASSSMVSRDTNSPLHF.

The chain recombines TRBV3-1 (or the pseudogene TRBV3-2) with TRBJ1-5; no clear D. Germline CDR1 reads LGHDT; CDR2 reads YNNKEL (reference sequence). Trimming removed 0 bases from V and 6 bases from J, with 6 bases in between. This CDR3 has 13 residues. CDR3 region: CASSQDGRQPQHF. The CDR3 nucleotides read TGTGCCAGCAGCCAAGACGGCCGTCAGCCCCAGCATTTT.

The chain joins TRBV3-1 (or the pseudogene TRBV3-2) to TRBJ1-3; D is uncertain. V lost 3 bases and J lost 7, with 4 bases in between. Germline V lookup: CDR1 LGHDT, CDR2 YNNKEL (reference sequence). There are 11 residues in the CDR3. The CDR3 here is CASSQVNTIYF. The CDR3 coding sequence is TGTGCCAGCAGCCAGGTTAACACCATATATTTT.

This chain uses TRBV28 with TRBJ2-7, with 10 bases identical to TRBD1. The germline V gene has CDR1 MDHEN and CDR2 SYDVKM. V gave up 6 bases and J gave up 5 bases; unmatched junction bases: 4. The CDR3 has 13 residues. The CDR3 coding sequence is TGTGCCAGCAGAGGACAGGGGGAGAACGAGCAGTACTTC. It yields the protein CASRGQGENEQYF.

V usage is TRBV9 and J usage is TRBJ2-7, with TRBD1 matching 8 bases. J gave up 3 bases and V 0 bases, and 8 bases lay outside the gene matches. The CDR3 consists of 16 residues. Germline CDR1 SGDLS, CDR2 YYNGEE. CDR3 sequence (DNA): TGTGCCAGCAGCGTAGAGTACGGGACAGGTGACTACGAGCAGTACTTC. Amino acids: CASSVEYGTGDYEQYF.

This chain joins TRBV2 and TRBJ1-2; D is possibly TRBD1 (5 bases). Deletions cut 11 bases from V and 3 bases from J, with 13 bases between. The CDR3 is 12 residues long. CDR1 SNHLY and CDR2 FYNNEI come from the germline V gene. Here the CDR3 DNA reads TGTGCCGGGGGGGAGGGGCACTATGGCTACACCTTC. It translates to CAGGEGHYGYTF.

The chain uses TRBV18 and TRBJ2-7; 7 bases are a match to TRBD1. This CDR3 spans 15 amino acids. CDR1 is KGHSH and CDR2 is LQKENI in the germline V gene. The ends lost 3 bases at V and 2 bases at J; junction bases unmatched: 7. CDR3 amino acids: CASSPGGTDAYEQYF. The CDR3 nucleotides are TGTGCCAGCTCACCGGGTGGGACAGATGCCTACGAGCAGTACTTC.

The rearrangement links TRBV12-3 or TRBV12-4 to TRBJ1-1; D unresolved. Trimming took 3 bases from V and 3 from J, leaving 8 bases between them. CDR3 length: 13 amino acids. The chain's CDR3 is CASSFGRDTEAFF. CDR3 nucleotides: TGTGCCAGCAGTTTCGGGAGGGACACTGAAGCTTTCTTT.

This chain joins TRBV19 and TRBJ1-2; 9 bases agree with TRBD1. With 0 bases clipped from V and 4 bases from J, the junction kept 6 bases outside the gene matches. CDR3 length equals 16 residues. The V gene's germline CDR1 is LNHDA and CDR2 SQIVND (reference sequence). CDR3 sequence: CASSIDNRGLAYGYTF. The CDR3 DNA sequence: TGTGCCAGTAGTATAGATAACAGGGGGCTGGCCTATGGCTACACCTTC.

This clone has only one observation. This rearrangement joins TRBV21-1 to TRBJ1-2; the table gives TRBD1 as D, unverified against the DNA. TRBV21-1 is listed as a pseudogene. The CDR3 has 14 amino acids. DNA for the CDR3: TGTGCCAGCAGCAAACCGACAGTTAACTATGGCTACACCTTC. It translates to CASSKPTVNYGYTF.

This chain connects TRBV5-1 to TRBJ1-2; D gene ambiguous. V was cut by 0 bases and J by 6 bases, with 6 bases left in between. The CDR3 contains 12 residues. Germline V gives CDR1 SGHRS, CDR2 YFSETQ. The CDR3 sequence: CASSLDADGYTF. For the CDR3, the DNA is TGCGCCAGCAGCTTGGACGCAGATGGCTACACCTTC.

The CDR3 spells CASSWASGGSYNEQFF. CDR3 sequence (DNA): TGTGCCAGTTCCTGGGCTAGCGGGGGGTCGTACAATGAGCAGTTCTTC. The chain couples TRBV9 to TRBJ2-1; 11 nucleotides agree with TRBD2. V shed 8 bases and J 4 bases; nucleotides not matched to a gene: 11. The CDR3 has 16 residues. Germline CDR1 is SGDLS and CDR2 is YYNGEE.

The chain is built from TRBV18 and TRBJ1-1, with 9 bases aligning to TRBD1. V was pared by 2 bases and J by 5 bases, with 6 bases of the junction left unmatched. The CDR3 has 15 residues. From germline, CDR1 is KGHSH and CDR2 LQKENI. The CDR3 sequence: CASSPNTGGRTEAFF. The DNA for the CDR3 is TGTGCCAGCTCACCAAACACAGGGGGCAGGACTGAAGCTTTCTTT.

V is TRBV28 and J is TRBJ2-3; no clear D. Trimming pared 7 bases from V and 2 bases from J, leaving 10 bases between. The CDR3 has 13 amino acids. Germline CDR1 and CDR2: MDHEN and SYDVKM. The CDR3 DNA sequence: TGTGCCAGCACCGCAGAAGACACAGATACGCAGTATTTT. It translates to CASTAEDTDTQYF.

CDR3 sequence: CASSIRTLSGEGYTF. The CDR3 coding sequence is TGTGCCAGTAGTATCCGGACGTTATCAGGGGAAGGCTACACCTTC. The chain joins TRBV19 to TRBJ1-2; D might be TRBD1 (6 bases). The V end lost 3 bases, the J end lost 8 bases, and 19 bases lay between the germline ends. The CDR3 consists of 15 residues. Germline V lookup: CDR1 LNHDA, CDR2 SQIVND (reference sequence).

The chain couples TRBV3-1 (or the pseudogene TRBV3-2) to TRBJ2-7, with unresolved D. This CDR3 region has 11 residues. Germline V gene sequence: CDR1 LGHDT, CDR2 YNNKEL (reference sequence). The germline V and J ends were trimmed by 4 bases and 3 bases, with 4 bases remaining between them. The CDR3 sequence: CASSLDYEQYF. Here the CDR3 DNA reads TGTGCCAGCAGCCTCGACTACGAGCAGTACTTC.

On this clone itself: Other DNA sequences within the sample encode an identical CDR3. The chain uses TRBV12-3 or TRBV12-4 and TRBJ2-7; the match to TRBD2 covers 9 bases. The trim removed 6 bases at V and 10 bases at J, leaving 10 bases unmatched. The length of the CDR3 is 13 residues. The CDR3 is CASSKGLASEQYF. CDR3 DNA sequence: TGTGCCAGCAGCAAGGGACTAGCTAGCGAACAGTACTTC.

The V and J genes are TRBV5-1 and TRBJ2-7; TRBD2 matches at 9 bases. This CDR3 is 16 amino acids long. Trimming cost V 2 bases and J 7 bases; bases outside gene matches: 13. Germline lookup yields CDR1 SGHRS and CDR2 YFSETQ. The CDR3, as DNA: TGCGCCAGCAGCTTCGGGGTGCGCGGGGGGGCCTGGGAGCAGTACTTC. This codes for CASSFGVRGGAWEQYF.

The genes are TRBV2 and TRBJ1-2; 7 nucleotides line up with TRBD1. Germline V gives CDR1 SNHLY, CDR2 FYNNEI. CDR3 length: 13 amino acids. Trimming cost V 6 bases and J 8 bases; bases outside gene matches: 9. The CDR3 sequence: CASSLTGAEGYTF. In DNA form, the CDR3 reads TGTGCCAGCAGCCTCACAGGGGCTGAGGGCTACACCTTC.